Each of the 15 T cell receptor beta chains below was sequenced from the same sample in a study of blood T cell repertoires in COVID-19. The data were produced by immunoSEQ multiplex PCR, yet TCRdb's version contains in-frame clones alone and is incomplete. Among 300,000 or so clones, around four fifths were seen once, and the ten largest hold approximately 4.1%. Material: peripheral blood. The receptors derive from a woman between 50 and 59 years old with active or convalescent COVID-19.

In the case of this clone: This may be a read error, as it is one base from a much larger clone. The chain joins TRBV25-1 to TRBJ1-6; TRBD1 is a possible D gene (6 bases). V gave up 3 bases and J gave up 7 bases, with 7 bases separating them. The CDR3 length is 13 residues. The germline CDR1 and CDR2 sequences are MGHDK and SYGVNS. The DNA for the CDR3 is TGTGCCAGCAGTGAGGGGGCCAATTCACCCCTCCACTTT. As protein: CASSEGANSPLHF.

The chain has TRBV10-3 and TRBJ2-1, with D unclear. The CDR3 runs to 14 residues. The germline V and J ends were trimmed by 6 bases and 0 bases, with 9 bases remaining between them. CDR1 and CDR2 (germline): ENHRY, SYGVKD. CDR3 region: CAIRPESSYNEQFF. DNA of the CDR3: TGTGCCATCAGACCGGAGAGCTCCTACAATGAGCAGTTCTTC.

The CDR3 sequence: CASSLERTGLGGYTF. The CDR3 nucleotides read TGTGCCAGCAGCTTAGAGAGGACAGGGTTGGGCGGCTACACCTTC. The V call is TRBV11-2, the J call TRBJ1-2, with 8 bases matching TRBD1. CDR1 is SGHAT and CDR2 is FQNNGV in the germline V gene. The CDR3 consists of 15 residues. V gave up 0 bases and J gave up 8 bases; unmatched junction bases: 8.

The sample holds one count of this clone. The genes are TRBV7-8 and TRBJ1-1; 7 bases line up with TRBD1. V lost 3 bases, J lost 3 bases, and 13 bases stayed unmatched. CDR3 length: 17 amino acids. Looked up from germline, CDR1 is SGHVS and CDR2 is FQNEAQ. CDR3 DNA: TGTGCCAGCAGCTTGTCATCAGGGGGGCGAGGAGACACTGAAGCTTTCTTT. Translation: CASSLSSGGRGDTEAFF.

V gene TRBV28 combines with J gene TRBJ1-4; 9 bases map to TRBD1. The CDR3 spans 16 residues. After removal of 5 bases from V and 8 bases from J, the junction contained 12 bases not matched to a gene. CDR1 and CDR2 (germline): MDHEN, SYDVKM. CDR3 residues: CASSIVQGAGKEKLFF. The CDR3 DNA reads TGTGCCAGCAGTATAGTACAGGGGGCGGGTAAAGAAAAACTGTTTTTT. Variable domain in full (rest from reference TRBV28 and TRBJ1-4): DVKVTQSSRYLVKRTGEKVFLECVQDMDHENMFWYRQDPGLGLRLIYFSYDVKMKEKGDIPEGYSVSREKKERFSLILESASTNQTSMYLCASSIVQGAGKEKLFFGSGTQLSVL.

The chain recombines TRBV28 with TRBJ1-3, with D tentatively TRBD1 (5 bases). The V gene lost 2 bases and the J gene lost 2 bases, with 16 bases spanning the gap. CDR1 MDHEN and CDR2 SYDVKM come from the germline V gene. The CDR3 contains 17 residues. This chain's CDR3 is CASSLDLGGITGNTIYF. In nucleotides, the CDR3 is TGTGCCAGCAGTTTAGATTTGGGGGGTATAACTGGAAACACCATATATTTT.

This clone was picked up one time. The chain recombines TRBV7-6 with TRBJ2-2; 12 nucleotides align to TRBD2. Germline V CDR1 and CDR2: SGHVS, FNYEAQ. V trimming: 3 bases; J trimming: 5 bases; junction bases outside the gene matches: 7. The CDR3 contains 17 residues. CDR3 sequence reads: CASSLELAGGGTGELFF. In DNA form, the CDR3 reads TGTGCCAGCAGCTTGGAACTAGCGGGAGGAGGTACCGGGGAGCTGTTTTTT.

The J gene is TRBJ1-2, the V gene TRBV30, with D hard to call. The CDR3 covers 11 residues. V shed 3 bases and J shed 6 bases, with 8 bases lying between them. CDR1 is GTSNPN and CDR2 is SVGIG in the germline V gene (reference sequence). CDR3 bases: TGTGCCTGGAGCCCTGGCCATGGCTACACCTTC. Its protein product is CAWSPGHGYTF.

The chain links TRBV5-1 to TRBJ2-3, with D tentatively TRBD2 (6 bases). Trimming removed 4 bases at V and 4 bases at J, with 13 bases between. This CDR3 has 14 residues. The V gene's germline CDR1 is SGHRS and CDR2 YFSETQ. CDR3 protein: CASSPSTSSDTQYF. The CDR3 coding sequence is TGCGCCAGCAGCCCCTCGACTAGTTCAGATACGCAGTATTTT. Variable domain in full (rest from reference TRBV5-1 and TRBJ2-3): KAGVTQTPRYLIKTRGQQVTLSCSPISGHRSVSWYQQTPGQGLQFLFEYFSETQRNKGNFPGRFSGRQFSNSRSEMNVSTLELGDSALYLCASSPSTSSDTQYFGPGTRLTVL.

This clone was observed once. CDR3 residues: CASSLGGTSGSISEQYF. The CDR3 coding sequence is TGCGCCAGCAGCTTGGGCGGGACTAGCGGGAGTATTTCCGAGCAGTACTTC. The V and J genes are TRBV5-1 and TRBJ2-7; 14 bases agree with TRBD2. Germline trimming cut 0 bases from V and 6 bases from J; bases unmatched to any gene: 8. The CDR3 is made up of 17 amino acids. From germline, CDR1 is SGHRS and CDR2 YFSETQ.

The rearrangement uses TRBV3-1 (or the pseudogene TRBV3-2) and TRBJ2-1; 8 bases agree with TRBD2. CDR3 length: 13 amino acids. V was clipped by 4 bases and J by 6 bases; unmatched bases: 2. Looked up from germline, CDR1 is LGHDT and CDR2 is YNNKEL (reference sequence). As DNA, the CDR3 is TGTGCCAGCAGCCGCGGGAGGTTCAATGAGCAGTTCTTC. It encodes CASSRGRFNEQFF.

The V call is TRBV3-1 (or the pseudogene TRBV3-2), the J call TRBJ2-3, with no clear D. This CDR3 is 13 amino acids long. V lost 2 bases to trimming and J lost 4 bases, with 7 bases between them. Germline loops: CDR1 LGHDT, CDR2 YNNKEL (reference sequence). CDR3 coding DNA: TGTGCCAGCAGCCAATTCCTCGCAGATACGCAGTATTTT. Encoded protein: CASSQFLADTQYF.

The chain couples TRBV30 to TRBJ2-7; 10 bases are a match to TRBD2. This CDR3 contains 15 residues. CDR1 is GTSNPN and CDR2 is SVGIG in the germline V gene (reference sequence). Trimming removed 6 bases from V and 1 base from J; junction bases left unmatched: 9. CDR3 loop: CACHSLAGVSYEQYF. The CDR3 coding sequence is TGTGCCTGCCATAGTCTAGCGGGAGTATCCTACGAGCAGTACTTC.

The chain has TRBV5-1 and TRBJ1-2, with D hard to call. The germline V gene encodes CDR1 SGHRS and CDR2 YFSETQ. CDR3 length equals 12 residues. Trimming took off 0 bases at V and 4 bases at J, with 4 bases between the two ends. The CDR3: CASSLDSYGYTF. In DNA form, the CDR3 reads TGCGCCAGCAGCTTGGACAGCTATGGCTACACCTTC.

The chain links TRBV19 to TRBJ2-2; a weak D match, TRBD2 (5 bases). The V and J ends lost 4 bases and 4 bases respectively, with 10 bases between them. Germline V gene sequence: CDR1 LNHDA, CDR2 SQIVND (reference sequence). CDR3 length equals 14 residues. CDR3 region: CASSRETRTGELFF. CDR3 nucleotides: TGTGCCAGTAGTAGGGAGACGCGCACCGGGGAGCTGTTTTTT.